A selection of T cell receptor beta chains follows, all from one sample in a study of T cell responses to AZD1222 COVID-19 vaccine. The protocol was immunoSEQ multiplex PCR, while the TCRdb copy is restricted to in-frame clones and leaves out a portion. The top ten hold 3.6% of the sample, which has some 200,000 clones, around nine tenths seen once. This specimen consisted of peripheral blood, obtained 28 days after the second dose of the MenACWY control vaccine. The receptors derive from an adult who received the MenACWY meningococcal vaccine as a control. The conserved cysteine and the conserved F or W are not part of the CDR3 here. Clone sizes are given selectively: once, few, many, or a class where the clone is expanded.

J gene | clone size | V gene | CDR3 protein
TRBJ2-5 | - | TRBV7-2 | ASSLVREETQY
TRBJ1-4 | - | TRBV13 | ASSQGGAAEKLF
TRBJ2-5 | - | TRBV10-3 | AIRPGGEGETQY
TRBJ1-5 | once | TRBV7-2 | ASSWDREQPQH
TRBJ2-3 | - | TRBV9 | ASSVRLADSTDTQY
TRBJ1-1 | once | TRBV9 | ASSVVQGARTEAF
TRBJ2-1 | - | TRBV19 | ASSIKTGGGGSNEQF
TRBJ2-5 | - | TRBV28 | ASSPTTRTQY
TRBJ1-4 | - | TRBV5-4 | ASSLWTGEGKLF
TRBJ2-5 | - | TRBV14 | ASSQVPETQY
TRBJ1-1 | once | TRBV5-1 | ASSPEGDGGTEAF
TRBJ1-2 | - | TRBV9 | ASSVAGQGYYGYT
TRBJ2-7 | - | TRBV30 | AWAGTGVIYEQY
TRBJ2-3 | once | TRBV24-1 | ATSDSLAGGTDTQY
TRBJ1-4 | - | TRBV6-2/TRBV6-3 | ASSYDEKLF
TRBJ2-5 | - | TRBV11-2 | ASSLARGTETQY
TRBJ2-1 | - | TRBV5-5 | ASSYPSDNEQF
TRBJ1-1 | - | TRBV7-8 | ASSRTGRTEAF
TRBJ1-6 | - | TRBV10-3 | ATRQGANNSPLH
TRBJ1-2 | - | TRBV13 | ASSPRGTYGYT
TRBJ1-1 | - | TRBV3-1/TRBV3-2 | ASSPTANTEAF
TRBJ1-1 | - | TRBV10-3 | AISEAGFEAF
TRBJ1-1 | - | TRBV7-9 | ASSDGGTEAF
TRBJ2-7 | - | TRBV13 | ASGVAGGTGHEQY
TRBJ1-1 | - | TRBV30 | AWSHPYRGLSGTEAF
TRBJ1-2 | - | TRBV7-8 | ASSLGEGYGYT
TRBJ1-1 | - | TRBV6-5 | ASSYTGGEAF
TRBJ2-7 | - | TRBV11-3 | ASSLGGQGVGYEQY
TRBJ1-4 | - | TRBV29-1 | SVFWTGVNEKLF
TRBJ2-2 | - | TRBV7-2 | ASSPRWGSTGELF
TRBJ2-7 | once | TRBV6-1 | ASSERGGRYEQY
TRBJ1-2 | - | TRBV11-3 | ASSLGGIDGYT